The present T cell receptor beta chain was sequenced within a study of identical twins. MiXCR was run by TCRdb on the 5' RACE reads, yielding one entry per CDR3 protein. The data contain about 790,000 distinct CDR3 sequences, roughly 18% of them seen just once; the ten biggest clones take up around 12%. Study results and caveats: Out-of-frame beta chain sequences displayed weaker excess sharing between twins.

Trimming took 0 bases from V and 7 from J; bases not matched to a gene: 6. This CDR3 is built from 15 residues. Germline CDR1 SGDLS, CDR2 YYNGEE. As to this clonotype: Its antigen is unknown.

The data also belong to a second study, concerning T cells expressing NK-cell markers. That paper notes: The authors derived TCR beta repertoires from sorted CD3+CD56+NKG2C+, CD3+CD56+NKG2C- and CD3+CD56-NKG2C+ T cells. One of the eight sequenced donors was seronegative, whereas the other seven were HCMV-seropositive.

The origin of this receptor is a woman under 30 in good health. The chain carries TRBV9 and TRBJ2-1; 8 bases line up with TRBD2. The sample consisted of PBMCs. The CDR3 loop reads CASSVGAGGPNEQFF. Written as DNA, the CDR3 is TGTGCCAGCAGCGTAGGTGCGGGGGGACCTAATGAGCAGTTCTTC. Filled out from reference TRBV9 and TRBJ2-1, the complete variable domain reads DSGVTQTPKHLITATGQRVTLRCSPRSGDLSVYWYQQSLDQGLQFLIQYYNGEERAKGNILERFSAQQFPDLHSELNLSSLELGDSALYFCASSVGAGGPNEQFFGPGTRLTVL.